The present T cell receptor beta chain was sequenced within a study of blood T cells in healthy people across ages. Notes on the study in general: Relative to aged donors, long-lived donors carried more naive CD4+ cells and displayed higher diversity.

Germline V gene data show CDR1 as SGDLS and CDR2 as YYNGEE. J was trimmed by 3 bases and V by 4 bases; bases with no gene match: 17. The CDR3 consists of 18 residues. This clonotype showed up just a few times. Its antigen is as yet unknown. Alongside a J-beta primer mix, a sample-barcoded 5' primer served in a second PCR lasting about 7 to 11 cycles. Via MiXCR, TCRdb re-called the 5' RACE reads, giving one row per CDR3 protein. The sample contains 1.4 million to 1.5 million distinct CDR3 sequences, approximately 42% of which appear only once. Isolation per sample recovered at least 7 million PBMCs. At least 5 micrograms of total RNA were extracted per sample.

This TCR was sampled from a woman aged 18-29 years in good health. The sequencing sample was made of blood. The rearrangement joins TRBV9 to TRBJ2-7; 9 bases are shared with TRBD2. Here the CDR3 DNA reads TGTGCCAGCAGCAAAACCCTAACCGCTAGCGGGAATAGCTACGAGCAGTACTTC. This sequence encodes CASSKTLTASGNSYEQYF.